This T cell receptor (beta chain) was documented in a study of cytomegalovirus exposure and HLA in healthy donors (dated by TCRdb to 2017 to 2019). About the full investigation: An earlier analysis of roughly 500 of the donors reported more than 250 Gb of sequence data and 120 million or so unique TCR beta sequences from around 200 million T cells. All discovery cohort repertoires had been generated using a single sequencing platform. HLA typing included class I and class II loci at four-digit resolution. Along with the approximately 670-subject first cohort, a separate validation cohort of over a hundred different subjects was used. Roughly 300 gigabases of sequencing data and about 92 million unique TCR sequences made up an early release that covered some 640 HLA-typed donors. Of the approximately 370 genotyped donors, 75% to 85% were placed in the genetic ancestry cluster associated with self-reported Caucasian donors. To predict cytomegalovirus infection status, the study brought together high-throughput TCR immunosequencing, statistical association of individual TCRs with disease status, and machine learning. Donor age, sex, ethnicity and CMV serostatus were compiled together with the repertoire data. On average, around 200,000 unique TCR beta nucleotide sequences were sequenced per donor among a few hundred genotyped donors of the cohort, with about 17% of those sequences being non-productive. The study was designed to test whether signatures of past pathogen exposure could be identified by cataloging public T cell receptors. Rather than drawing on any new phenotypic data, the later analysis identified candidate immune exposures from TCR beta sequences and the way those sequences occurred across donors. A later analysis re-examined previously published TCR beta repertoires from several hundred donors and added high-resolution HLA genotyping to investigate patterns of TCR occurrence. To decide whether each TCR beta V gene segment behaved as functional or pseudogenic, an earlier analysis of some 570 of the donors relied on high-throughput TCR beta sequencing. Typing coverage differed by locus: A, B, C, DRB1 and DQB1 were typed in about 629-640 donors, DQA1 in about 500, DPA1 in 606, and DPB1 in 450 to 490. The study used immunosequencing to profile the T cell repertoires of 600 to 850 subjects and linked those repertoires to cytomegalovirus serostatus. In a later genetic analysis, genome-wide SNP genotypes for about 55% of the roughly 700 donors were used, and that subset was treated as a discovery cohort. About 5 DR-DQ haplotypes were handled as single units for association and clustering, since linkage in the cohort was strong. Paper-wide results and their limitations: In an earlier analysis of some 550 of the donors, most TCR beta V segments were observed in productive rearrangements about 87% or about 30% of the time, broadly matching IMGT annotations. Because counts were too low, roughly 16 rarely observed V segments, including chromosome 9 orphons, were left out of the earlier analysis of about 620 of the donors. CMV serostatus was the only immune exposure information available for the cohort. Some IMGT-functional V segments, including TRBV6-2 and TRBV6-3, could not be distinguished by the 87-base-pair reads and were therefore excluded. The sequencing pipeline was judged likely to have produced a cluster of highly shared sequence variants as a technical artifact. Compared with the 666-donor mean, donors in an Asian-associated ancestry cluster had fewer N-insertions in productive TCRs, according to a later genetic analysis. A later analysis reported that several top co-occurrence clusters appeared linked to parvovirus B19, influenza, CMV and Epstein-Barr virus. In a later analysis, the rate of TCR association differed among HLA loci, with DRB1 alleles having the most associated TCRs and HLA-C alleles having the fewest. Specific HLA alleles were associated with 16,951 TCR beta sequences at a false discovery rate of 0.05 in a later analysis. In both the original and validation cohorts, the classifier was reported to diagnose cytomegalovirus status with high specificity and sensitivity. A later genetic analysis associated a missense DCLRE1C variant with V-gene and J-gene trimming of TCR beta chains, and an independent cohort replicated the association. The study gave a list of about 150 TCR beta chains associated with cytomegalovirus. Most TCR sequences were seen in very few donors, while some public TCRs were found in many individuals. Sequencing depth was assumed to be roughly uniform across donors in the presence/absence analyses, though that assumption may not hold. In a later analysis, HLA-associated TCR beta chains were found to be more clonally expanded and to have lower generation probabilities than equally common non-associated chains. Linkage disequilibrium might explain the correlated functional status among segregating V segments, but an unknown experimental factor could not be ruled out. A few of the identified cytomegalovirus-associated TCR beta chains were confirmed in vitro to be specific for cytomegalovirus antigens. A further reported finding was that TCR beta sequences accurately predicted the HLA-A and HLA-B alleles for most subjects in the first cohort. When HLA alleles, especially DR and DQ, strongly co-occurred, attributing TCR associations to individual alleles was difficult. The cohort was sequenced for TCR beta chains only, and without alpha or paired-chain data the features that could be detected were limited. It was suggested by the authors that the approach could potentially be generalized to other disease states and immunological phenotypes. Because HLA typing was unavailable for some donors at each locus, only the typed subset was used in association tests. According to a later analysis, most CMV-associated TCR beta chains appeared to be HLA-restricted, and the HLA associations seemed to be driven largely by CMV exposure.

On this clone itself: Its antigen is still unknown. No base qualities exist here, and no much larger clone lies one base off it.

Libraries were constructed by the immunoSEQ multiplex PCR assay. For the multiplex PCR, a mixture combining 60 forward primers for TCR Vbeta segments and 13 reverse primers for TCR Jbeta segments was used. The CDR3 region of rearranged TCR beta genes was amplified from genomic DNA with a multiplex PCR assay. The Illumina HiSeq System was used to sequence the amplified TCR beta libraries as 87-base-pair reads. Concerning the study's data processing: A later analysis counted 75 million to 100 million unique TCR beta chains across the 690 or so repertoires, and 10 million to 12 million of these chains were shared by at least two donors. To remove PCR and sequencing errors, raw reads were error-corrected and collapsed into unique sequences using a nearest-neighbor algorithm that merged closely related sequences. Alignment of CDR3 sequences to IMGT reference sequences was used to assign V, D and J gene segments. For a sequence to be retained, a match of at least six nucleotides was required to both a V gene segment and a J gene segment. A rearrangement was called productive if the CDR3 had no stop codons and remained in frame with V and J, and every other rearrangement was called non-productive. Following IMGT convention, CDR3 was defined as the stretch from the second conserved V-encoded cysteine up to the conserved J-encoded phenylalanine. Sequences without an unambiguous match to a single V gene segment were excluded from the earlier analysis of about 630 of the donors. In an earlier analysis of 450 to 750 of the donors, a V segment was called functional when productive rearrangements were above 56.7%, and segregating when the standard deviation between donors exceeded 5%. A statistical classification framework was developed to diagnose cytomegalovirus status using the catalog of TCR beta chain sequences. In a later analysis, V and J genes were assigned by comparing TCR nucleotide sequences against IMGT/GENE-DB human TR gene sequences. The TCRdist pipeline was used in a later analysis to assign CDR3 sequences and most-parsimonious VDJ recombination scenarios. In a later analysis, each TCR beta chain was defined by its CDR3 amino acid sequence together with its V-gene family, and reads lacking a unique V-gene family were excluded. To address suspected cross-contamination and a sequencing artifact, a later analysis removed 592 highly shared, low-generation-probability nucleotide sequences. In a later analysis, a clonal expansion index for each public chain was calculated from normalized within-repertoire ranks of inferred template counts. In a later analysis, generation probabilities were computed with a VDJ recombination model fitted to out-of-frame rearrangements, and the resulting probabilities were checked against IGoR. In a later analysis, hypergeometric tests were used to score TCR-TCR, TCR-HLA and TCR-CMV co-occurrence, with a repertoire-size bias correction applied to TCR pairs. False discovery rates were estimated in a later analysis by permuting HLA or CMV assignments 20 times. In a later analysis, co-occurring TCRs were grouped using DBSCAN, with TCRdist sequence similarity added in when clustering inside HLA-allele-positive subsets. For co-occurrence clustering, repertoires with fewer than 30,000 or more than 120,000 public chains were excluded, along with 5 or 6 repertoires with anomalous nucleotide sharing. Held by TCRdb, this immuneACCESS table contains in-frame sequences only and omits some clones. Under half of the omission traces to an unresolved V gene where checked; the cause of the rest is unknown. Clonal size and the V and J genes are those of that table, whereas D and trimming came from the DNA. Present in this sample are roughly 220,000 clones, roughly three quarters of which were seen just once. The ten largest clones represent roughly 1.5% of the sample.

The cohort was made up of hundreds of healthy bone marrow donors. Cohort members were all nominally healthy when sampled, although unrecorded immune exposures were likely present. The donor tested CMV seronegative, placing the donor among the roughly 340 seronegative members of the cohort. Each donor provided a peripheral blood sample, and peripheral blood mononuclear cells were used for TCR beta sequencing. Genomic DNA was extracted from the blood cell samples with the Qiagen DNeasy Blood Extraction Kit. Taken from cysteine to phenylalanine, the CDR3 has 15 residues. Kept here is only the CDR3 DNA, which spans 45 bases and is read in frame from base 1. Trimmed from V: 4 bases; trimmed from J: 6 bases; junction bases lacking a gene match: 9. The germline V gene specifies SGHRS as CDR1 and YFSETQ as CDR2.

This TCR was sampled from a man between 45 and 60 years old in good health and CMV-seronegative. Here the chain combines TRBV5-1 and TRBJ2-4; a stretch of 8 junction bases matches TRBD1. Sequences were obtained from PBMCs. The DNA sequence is TGCGCCAGCAGCCGTGAACAGGGGGGATTAAACATTCAGTACTTC. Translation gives CASSREQGGLNIQYF.